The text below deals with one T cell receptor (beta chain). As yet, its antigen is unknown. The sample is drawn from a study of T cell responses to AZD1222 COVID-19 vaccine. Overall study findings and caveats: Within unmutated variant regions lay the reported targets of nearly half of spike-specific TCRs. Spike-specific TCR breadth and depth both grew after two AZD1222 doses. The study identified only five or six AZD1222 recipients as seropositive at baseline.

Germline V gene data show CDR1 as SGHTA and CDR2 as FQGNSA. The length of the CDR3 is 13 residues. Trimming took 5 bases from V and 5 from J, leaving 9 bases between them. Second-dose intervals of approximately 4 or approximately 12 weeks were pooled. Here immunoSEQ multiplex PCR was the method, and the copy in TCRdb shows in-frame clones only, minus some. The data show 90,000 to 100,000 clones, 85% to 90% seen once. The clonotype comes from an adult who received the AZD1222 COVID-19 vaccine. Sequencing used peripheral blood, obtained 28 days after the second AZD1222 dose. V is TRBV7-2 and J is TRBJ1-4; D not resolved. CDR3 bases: TGTGCCAGCAGCCCCGACTACAATGAAAAACTGTTTTTT. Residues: CASSPDYNEKLFF.